A selection of T cell receptor beta chains follows, all from one sample in a study of blood T cell repertoires in COVID-19. Produced via immunoSEQ multiplex PCR; TCRdb's table is partial and in-frame only. The table lists roughly 220,000 clones, 80% to 90% of them singletons, with about 15% in the top ten. The sequencing input was PBMCs or T cells enriched from blood (not recorded which). The receptors were sampled from a woman between 50 and 59 years old with acute COVID-19. Each CDR3 is given with its conserved first and last residue. A D gene is named only where the DNA matches it firmly. Clone size appears in some rows only: once, few, many, or a class for an expanded clone.

CASSPGEHAKPQHF | TGTGCCAGTAGTCCCGGGGAGCACGCGAAACCCCAGCATTTT | . | TRBV19 | . | TRBJ1-5
CASSQVESSGTSEQYF | TGTGCCAGCAGCCAAGTAGAGTCTAGCGGGACTAGCGAGCAGTACTTC | once | TRBV3-1/TRBV3-2 | TRBD2 | TRBJ2-7
CATSKRTGPSTDTQYF | TGTGCCACCAGTAAGCGGACAGGGCCAAGCACAGATACGCAGTATTTT | . | TRBV24-1 | TRBD1 | TRBJ2-3
CASSPLLAGGRSSYEQYF | TGTGCCAGCAGTCCCCTTCTAGCGGGAGGGCGGAGCTCCTACGAGCAGTACTTC | . | TRBV2 | TRBD2 | TRBJ2-7
CASSLAGRGRQGGYTF | TGCGCCAGCAGCTTGGCCGGTAGGGGCAGGCAGGGTGGCTACACCTTC | . | TRBV5-1 | . | TRBJ1-2
CASSPAQGALNQPQHF | TGTGCCAGCTCACCAGCACAGGGGGCCTTGAATCAGCCCCAGCATTTT | once | TRBV18 | TRBD1 | TRBJ1-5
CASGRGVHQPQHF | TGTGCCAGCGGCAGGGGTGTCCATCAGCCCCAGCATTTT | . | TRBV12-3/TRBV12-4 | . | TRBJ1-5
CASSLRRGLDQPQHF | TGTGCCAGCAGTTTGAGGAGGGGGCTTGATCAGCCCCAGCATTTT | . | TRBV27 | TRBD1 | TRBJ1-5
CASSKQNSYEQYF | TGTGCCAGCAGCAAACAAAACTCCTACGAGCAGTACTTC | . | TRBV21-1 | . | TRBJ2-7
CASGTGLAGGGPDTQYF | TGCGCCAGCGGCACGGGGCTAGCGGGAGGGGGCCCAGATACGCAGTATTTT | . | TRBV5-1 | TRBD2 | TRBJ2-3
CASSPRHHSGNTIYF | TGCGCCAGCAGCCCAAGACATCACTCTGGAAACACCATATATTTT | . | TRBV4-1 | . | TRBJ1-3
CASSLTPWAGQETQYF | TGTGCCAGCAGCTTAACCCCCTGGGCAGGGCAAGAGACCCAGTACTTC | . | TRBV7-3 | . | TRBJ2-5
CASSLGGLAGSYEQYF | TGCGCCAGCAGCTTGGGGGGACTAGCGGGTTCCTACGAGCAGTACTTC | . | TRBV5-1 | TRBD2 | TRBJ2-7